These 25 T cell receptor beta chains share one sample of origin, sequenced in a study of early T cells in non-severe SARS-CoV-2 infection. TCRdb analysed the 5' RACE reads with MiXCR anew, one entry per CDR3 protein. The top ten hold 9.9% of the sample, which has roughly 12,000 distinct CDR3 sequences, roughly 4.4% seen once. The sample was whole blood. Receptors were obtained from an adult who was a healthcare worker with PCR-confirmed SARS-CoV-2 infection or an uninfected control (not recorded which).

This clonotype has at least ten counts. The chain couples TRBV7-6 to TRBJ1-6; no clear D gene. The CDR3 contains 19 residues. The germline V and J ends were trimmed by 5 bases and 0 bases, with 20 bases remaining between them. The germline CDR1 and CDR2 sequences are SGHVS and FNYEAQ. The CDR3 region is CASSRTSSPPSSYNSPLHF. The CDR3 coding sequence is TGTGCCAGCAGCCGGACCTCATCCCCTCCGAGCTCCTATAATTCACCCCTCCACTTT.

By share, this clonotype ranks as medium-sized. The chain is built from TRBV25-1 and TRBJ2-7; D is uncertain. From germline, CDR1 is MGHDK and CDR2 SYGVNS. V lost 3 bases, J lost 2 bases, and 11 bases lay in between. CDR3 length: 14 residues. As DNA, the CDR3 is TGTGCCAGCAGTGATGGCCGATATCCCTACGAGCAGTACTTC. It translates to CASSDGRYPYEQYF.

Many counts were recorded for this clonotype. CDR3 nucleotides: TGTGCCAGCAGCGTGCGGGGCCAATGGTATGGCTACACCTTC. It is translated as CASSVRGQWYGYTF. The chain employs TRBV9 and TRBJ1-2, with TRBD1 as a possible D gene (5 bases). This CDR3 has 14 residues. V shed 2 bases and J shed 5 bases, with 13 bases lying between them. Germline V CDR1 and CDR2: SGDLS, YYNGEE.

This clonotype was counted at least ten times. Here the CDR3 reads CASSQHPGAGAFTNYGYTF. CDR3 bases: TGTGCCAGCAGCCAGCACCCCGGGGCAGGGGCCTTTACTAACTATGGCTACACCTTC. The chain uses TRBV7-6 and TRBJ1-2; TRBD1 is a possible D gene (6 bases). The CDR3 totals 19 residues. CDR1 is SGHVS and CDR2 is FNYEAQ in the germline V gene. The V and J ends lost 5 bases and 0 bases respectively, with 25 bases between them.

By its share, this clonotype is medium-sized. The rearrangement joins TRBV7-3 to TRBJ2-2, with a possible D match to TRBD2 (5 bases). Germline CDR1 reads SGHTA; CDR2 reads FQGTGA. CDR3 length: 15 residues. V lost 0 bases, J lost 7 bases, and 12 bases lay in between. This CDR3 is CASSLTLATNGELFF. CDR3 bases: TGTGCCAGCAGCTTAACGTTAGCGACGAACGGGGAGCTGTTTTTT.

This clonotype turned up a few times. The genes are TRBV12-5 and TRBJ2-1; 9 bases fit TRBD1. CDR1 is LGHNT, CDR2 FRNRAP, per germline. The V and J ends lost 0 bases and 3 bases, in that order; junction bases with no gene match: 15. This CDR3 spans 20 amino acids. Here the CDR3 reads CASGLVLGQGSHLSYNEQFF. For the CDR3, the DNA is TGTGCTAGTGGTTTGGTACTGGGACAGGGTTCGCACCTGAGCTACAATGAGCAGTTCTTC.

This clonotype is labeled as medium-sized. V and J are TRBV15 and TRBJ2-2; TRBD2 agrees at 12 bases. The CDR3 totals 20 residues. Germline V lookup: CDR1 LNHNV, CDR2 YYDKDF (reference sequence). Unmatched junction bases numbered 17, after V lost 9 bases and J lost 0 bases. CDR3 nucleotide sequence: TGTGCCACTGACTTCAGGAGACTAGCGGGGGCCTACACGAACACCGGGGAGCTGTTTTTT. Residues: CATDFRRLAGAYTNTGELFF.

Here the CDR3 DNA reads TGTGCCAGCAGCTCACCAGGTGCGAACACTGAAGCTTTCTTT. Translating gives CASSSPGANTEAFF. The chain is built from TRBV5-4 and TRBJ1-1; D not resolved. With 3 bases removed from V and 1 base from J, the gap between germline ends came to 10 bases. This CDR3 region has 14 residues. Germline assignment: CDR1 SGHNT and CDR2 YYREEE (reference sequence).

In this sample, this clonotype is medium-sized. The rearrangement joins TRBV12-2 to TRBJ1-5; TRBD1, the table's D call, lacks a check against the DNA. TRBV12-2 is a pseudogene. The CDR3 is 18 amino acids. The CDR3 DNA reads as TGTGCAAGTCGATCTCCGGGACAGGGTATGATGAGCAATCAGCCCCAGCATTTT. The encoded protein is CASRSPGQGMMSNQPQHF.

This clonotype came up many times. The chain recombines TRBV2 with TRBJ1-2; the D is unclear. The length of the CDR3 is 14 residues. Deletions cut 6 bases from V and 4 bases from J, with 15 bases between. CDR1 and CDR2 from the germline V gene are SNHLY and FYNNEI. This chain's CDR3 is CASRDSTGGYGYTF. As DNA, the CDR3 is TGTGCCAGCAGGGACTCGACGGGAGGCTATGGCTACACCTTC.

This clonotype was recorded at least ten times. The CDR3 here is CASSYPLQGQETQYF. CDR3 sequence (DNA): TGTGCCAGCAGTTACCCACTTCAGGGGCAAGAGACCCAGTACTTC. The chain is built from TRBV6-6 and TRBJ2-5; tentatively, D is TRBD1 (6 bases). V shed 2 bases and J shed 2 bases, with 12 bases lying between them. This CDR3 spans 15 amino acids. Germline V gene lookup returns CDR1 MNHNY and CDR2 SVGAGI (reference sequence).

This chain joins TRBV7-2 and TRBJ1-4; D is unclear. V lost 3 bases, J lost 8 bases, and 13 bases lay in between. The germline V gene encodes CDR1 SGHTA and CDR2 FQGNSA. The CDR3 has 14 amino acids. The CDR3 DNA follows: TGTGCCAGCAGCTTTTTACCGGAAACCGAAAAACTGTTTTTT. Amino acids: CASSFLPETEKLFF.

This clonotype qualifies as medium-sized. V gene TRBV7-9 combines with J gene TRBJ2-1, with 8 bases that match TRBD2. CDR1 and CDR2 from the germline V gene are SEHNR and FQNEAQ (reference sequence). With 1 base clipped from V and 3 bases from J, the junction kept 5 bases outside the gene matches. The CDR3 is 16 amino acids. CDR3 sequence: CASSLGGGGNYNEQFF. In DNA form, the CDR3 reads TGTGCCAGCAGCTTAGGTGGCGGGGGGAACTACAATGAGCAGTTCTTC.

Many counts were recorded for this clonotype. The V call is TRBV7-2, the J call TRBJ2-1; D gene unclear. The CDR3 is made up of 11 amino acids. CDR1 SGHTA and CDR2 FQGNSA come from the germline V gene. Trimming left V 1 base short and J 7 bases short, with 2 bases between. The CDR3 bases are TGTGCCAGCAGCTTAGTGAATGAGCAGTTCTTC. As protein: CASSLVNEQFF. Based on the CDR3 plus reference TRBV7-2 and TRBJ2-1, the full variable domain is GAGVSQSPSNKVTEKGKDVELRCDPISGHTALYWYRQSLGQGLEFLIYFQGNSAPDKSGLPSDRFSAERTGGSVSTLTIQRTQQEDSAVYLCASSLVNEQFFGPGTRLTVL.

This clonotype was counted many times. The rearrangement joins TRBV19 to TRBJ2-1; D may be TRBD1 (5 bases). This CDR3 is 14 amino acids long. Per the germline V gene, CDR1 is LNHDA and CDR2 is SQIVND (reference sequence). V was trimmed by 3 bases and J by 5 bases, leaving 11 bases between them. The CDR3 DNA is TGTGCCAGTAGTATGTTACAGGCTAACAATGAGCAGTTCTTC. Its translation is CASSMLQANNEQFF.

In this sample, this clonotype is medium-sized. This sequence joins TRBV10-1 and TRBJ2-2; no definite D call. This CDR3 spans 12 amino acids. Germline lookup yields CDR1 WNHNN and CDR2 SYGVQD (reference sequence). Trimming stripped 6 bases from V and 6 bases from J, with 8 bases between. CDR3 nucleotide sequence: TGCGCCAGCAGCGTTAACGCCGGGGAGCTGTTTTTT. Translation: CASSVNAGELFF.

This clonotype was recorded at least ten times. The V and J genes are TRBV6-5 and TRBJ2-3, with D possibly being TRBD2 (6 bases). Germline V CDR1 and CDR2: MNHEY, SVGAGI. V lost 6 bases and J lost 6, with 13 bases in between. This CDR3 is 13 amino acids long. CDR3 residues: CASSGGGWDTQYF. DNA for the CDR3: TGTGCCAGCAGCGGGGGAGGATGGGATACGCAGTATTTT.

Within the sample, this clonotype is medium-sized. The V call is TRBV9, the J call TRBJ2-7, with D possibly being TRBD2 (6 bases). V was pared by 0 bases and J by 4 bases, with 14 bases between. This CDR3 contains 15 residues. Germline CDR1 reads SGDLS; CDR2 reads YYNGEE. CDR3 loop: CASSVAPTRGYEQYF. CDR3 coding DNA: TGTGCCAGCAGCGTAGCCCCGACTAGGGGTTACGAGCAGTACTTC. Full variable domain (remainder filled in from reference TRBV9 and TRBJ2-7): DSGVTQTPKHLITATGQRVTLRCSPRSGDLSVYWYQQSLDQGLQFLIQYYNGEERAKGNILERFSAQQFPDLHSELNLSSLELGDSALYFCASSVAPTRGYEQYFGPGTRLTVT.

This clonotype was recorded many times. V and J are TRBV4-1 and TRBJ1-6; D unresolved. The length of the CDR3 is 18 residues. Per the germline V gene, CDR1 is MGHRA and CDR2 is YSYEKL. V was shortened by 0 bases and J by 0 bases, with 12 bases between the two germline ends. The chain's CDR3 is CASSQDLPASSYNSPLHF. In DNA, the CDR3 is TGCGCCAGCAGCCAAGATCTTCCAGCGAGCTCCTATAATTCACCCCTCCACTTT.

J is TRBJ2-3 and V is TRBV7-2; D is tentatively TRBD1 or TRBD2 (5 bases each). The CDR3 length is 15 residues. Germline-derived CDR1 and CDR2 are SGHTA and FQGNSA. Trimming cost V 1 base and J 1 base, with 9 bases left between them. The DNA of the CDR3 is TGTGCCAGCAGCTTAGGAGGGGCCGGCACAGATACGCAGTATTTT. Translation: CASSLGGAGTDTQYF.

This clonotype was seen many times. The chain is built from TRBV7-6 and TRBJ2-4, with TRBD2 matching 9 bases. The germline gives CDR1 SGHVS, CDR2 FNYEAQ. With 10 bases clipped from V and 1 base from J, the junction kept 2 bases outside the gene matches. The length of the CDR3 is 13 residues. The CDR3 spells CATLAGAKNIQYF. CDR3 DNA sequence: TGTGCCACCCTAGCGGGGGCCAAAAACATTCAGTACTTC. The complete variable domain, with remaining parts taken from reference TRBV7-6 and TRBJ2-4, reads GAGVSQSPRYKVTKRGQDVALRCDPISGHVSLYWYRQALGQGPEFLTYFNYEAQQDKSGLPNDRFSAERPEGSISTLTIQRTEQRDSAMYRCATLAGAKNIQYFGAGTRLSVL.

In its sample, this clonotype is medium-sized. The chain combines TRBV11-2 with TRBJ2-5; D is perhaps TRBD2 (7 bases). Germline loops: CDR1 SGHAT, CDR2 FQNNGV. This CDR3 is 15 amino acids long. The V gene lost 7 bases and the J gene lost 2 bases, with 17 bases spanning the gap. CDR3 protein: CASTVRGGEQETQYF. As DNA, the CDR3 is TGTGCCAGCACCGTAAGGGGGGGGGAGCAAGAGACCCAGTACTTC.

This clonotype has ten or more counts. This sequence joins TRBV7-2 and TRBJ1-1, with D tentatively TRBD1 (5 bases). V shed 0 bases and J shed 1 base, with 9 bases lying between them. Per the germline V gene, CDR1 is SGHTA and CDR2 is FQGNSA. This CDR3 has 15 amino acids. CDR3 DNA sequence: TGTGCCAGCAGCTTAGCCGGGACGGCGAACACTGAAGCTTTCTTT. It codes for CASSLAGTANTEAFF. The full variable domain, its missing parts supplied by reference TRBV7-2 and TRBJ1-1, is GAGVSQSPSNKVTEKGKDVELRCDPISGHTALYWYRQSLGQGLEFLIYFQGNSAPDKSGLPSDRFSAERTGGSVSTLTIQRTQQEDSAVYLCASSLAGTANTEAFFGQGTRLTVV.

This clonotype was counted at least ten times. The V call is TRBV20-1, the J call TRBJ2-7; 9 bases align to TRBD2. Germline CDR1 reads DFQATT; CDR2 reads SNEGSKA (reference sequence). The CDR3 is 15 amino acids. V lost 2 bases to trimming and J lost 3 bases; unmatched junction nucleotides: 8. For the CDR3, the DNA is TGCAGTGCTAGACCCATAGCGGGGGCCAACTACGAGCAGTACTTC. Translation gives CSARPIAGANYEQYF.

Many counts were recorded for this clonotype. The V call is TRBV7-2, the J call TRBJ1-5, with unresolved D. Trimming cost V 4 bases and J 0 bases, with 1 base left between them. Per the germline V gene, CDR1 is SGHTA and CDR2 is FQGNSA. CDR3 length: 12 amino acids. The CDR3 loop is CASSYSNQPQHF. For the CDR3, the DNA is TGTGCCAGCAGCTATAGCAATCAGCCCCAGCATTTT.